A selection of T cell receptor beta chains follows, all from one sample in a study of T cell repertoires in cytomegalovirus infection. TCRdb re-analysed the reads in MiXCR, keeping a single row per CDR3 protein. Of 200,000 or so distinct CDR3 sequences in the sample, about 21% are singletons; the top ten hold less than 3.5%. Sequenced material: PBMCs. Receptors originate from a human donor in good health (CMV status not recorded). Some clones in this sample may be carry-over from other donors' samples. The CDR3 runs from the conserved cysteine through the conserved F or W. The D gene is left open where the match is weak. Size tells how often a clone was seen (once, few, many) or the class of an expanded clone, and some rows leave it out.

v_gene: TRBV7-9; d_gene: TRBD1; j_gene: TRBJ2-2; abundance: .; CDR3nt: TGTGCCAGCAGCCACCGGGACAGGGGTGGCACCGGGGAGCTGTTTTTT; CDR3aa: CASSHRDRGGTGELFF
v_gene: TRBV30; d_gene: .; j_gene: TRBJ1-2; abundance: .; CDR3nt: TGTGCCTGGAGTCGAACAGGAGGCTACACCTTC; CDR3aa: CAWSRTGGYTF
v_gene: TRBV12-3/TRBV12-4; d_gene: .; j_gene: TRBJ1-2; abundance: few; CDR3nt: TGTGCCAGCAGTTTAAAAGGGACCTATGGCTACACCTTC; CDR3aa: CASSLKGTYGYTF
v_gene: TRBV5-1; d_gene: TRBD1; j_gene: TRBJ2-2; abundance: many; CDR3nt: TGCGCCAGCAGCTACGGGACAGACACCGGGGAGCTGTTTTTT; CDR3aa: CASSYGTDTGELFF
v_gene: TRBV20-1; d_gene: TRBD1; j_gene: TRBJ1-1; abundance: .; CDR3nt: TGCAGTGCTCCCCGGGACAGGGGAACGAACACTGAAGCTTTCTTT; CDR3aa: CSAPRDRGTNTEAFF
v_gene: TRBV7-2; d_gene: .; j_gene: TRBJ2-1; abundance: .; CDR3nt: TGTGCCAGCAGCTTAGGGTTTAGCGTTTCTGAGCAGTTCTTC; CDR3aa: CASSLGFSVSEQFF
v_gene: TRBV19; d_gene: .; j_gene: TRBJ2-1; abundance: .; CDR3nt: TGTGCCAGTAGTATTTTTGGGGGCGCGGACAATGAGCAGTTCTTC; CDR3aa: CASSIFGGADNEQFF
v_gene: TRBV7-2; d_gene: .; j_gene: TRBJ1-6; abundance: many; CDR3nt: TGTGCCAGCAGCTTGGGATTGGCAGGGATCATGAGCTCCTATAATTCACCCCTCCACTTT; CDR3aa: CASSLGLAGIMSSYNSPLHF
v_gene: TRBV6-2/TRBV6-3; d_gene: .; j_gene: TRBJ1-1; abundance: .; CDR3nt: TGTGCCAGCCTGTGGTCGGACCGCCGTATCACTGAAGCTTTCTTT; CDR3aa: CASLWSDRRITEAFF
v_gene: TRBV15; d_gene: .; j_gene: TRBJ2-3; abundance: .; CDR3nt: TGTGCCACCAGCGGCGGGGGCGGCAGCACAGATACGCAGTATTTT; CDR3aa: CATSGGGGSTDTQYF
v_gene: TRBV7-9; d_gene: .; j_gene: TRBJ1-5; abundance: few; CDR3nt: TGTGCCAGCAGCTTTGGTGGCGTCGGTCAGCCCCAGCATTTT; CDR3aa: CASSFGGVGQPQHF
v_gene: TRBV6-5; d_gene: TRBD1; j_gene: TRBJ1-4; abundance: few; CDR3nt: TGTGCCAGCAGTCGGATACCGGGACAGGGCCATGAAAAACTGTTTTTT; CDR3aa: CASSRIPGQGHEKLFF
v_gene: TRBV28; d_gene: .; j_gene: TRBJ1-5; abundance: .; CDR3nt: TGTGCCAGCAGTTTCCCAGGGCGGCCCCAGCATTTT; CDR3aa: CASSFPGRPQHF
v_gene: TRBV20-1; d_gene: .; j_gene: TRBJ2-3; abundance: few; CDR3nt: TGCAGCCAGGTGGTATCAGATACGCAGTATTTT; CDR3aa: CSQVVSDTQYF
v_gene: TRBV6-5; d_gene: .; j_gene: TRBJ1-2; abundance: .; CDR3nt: TGTGCCAGCAGTTACATCACGACAGGCTTCTATGGCTACACCTTC; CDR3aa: CASSYITTGFYGYTF
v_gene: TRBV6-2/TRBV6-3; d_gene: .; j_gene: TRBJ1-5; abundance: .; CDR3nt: TGTGCCAGCAGTTACGAAGGGGTCTTTCAGCCCCAGCATTTT; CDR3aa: CASSYEGVFQPQHF
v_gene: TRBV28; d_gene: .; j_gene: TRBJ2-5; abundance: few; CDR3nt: TGTGCCAGCAGTTCCCCCGGGGGACGAACCCAGTACTTC; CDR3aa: CASSSPGGRTQYF
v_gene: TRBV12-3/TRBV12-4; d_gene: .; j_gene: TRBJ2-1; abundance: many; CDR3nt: TGTGCCAGCTGTGACACAGGCTACAATGAGCAGTTCTTC; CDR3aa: CASCDTGYNEQFF
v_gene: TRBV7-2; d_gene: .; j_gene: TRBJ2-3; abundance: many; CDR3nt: TGTGCCAGCAGCAGGGGACACCTCGGGGCAGATACGCAGTATTTT; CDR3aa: CASSRGHLGADTQYF
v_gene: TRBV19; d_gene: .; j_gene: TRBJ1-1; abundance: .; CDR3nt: TGTGCCAGTAGCACTCCCACAGTGAACACTGAAGCTTTCTTT; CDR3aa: CASSTPTVNTEAFF
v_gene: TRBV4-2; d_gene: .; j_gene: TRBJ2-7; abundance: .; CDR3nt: TGTGCCAGCAGCCAAGATCCTCAGTCGGGGTTGCGGAGCCCCTACGAGCAGTACTTC; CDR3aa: CASSQDPQSGLRSPYEQYF
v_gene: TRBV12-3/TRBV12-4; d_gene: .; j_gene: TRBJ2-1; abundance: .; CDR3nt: TGTGCCAGCAGTCACCCCTTAAGAAATGAGCAGTTCTTC; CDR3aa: CASSHPLRNEQFF
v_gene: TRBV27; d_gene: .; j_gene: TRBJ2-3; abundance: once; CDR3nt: TGTGCCAGCAGTCCAGGGGACGCGCAGTATTTT; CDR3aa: CASSPGDAQYF
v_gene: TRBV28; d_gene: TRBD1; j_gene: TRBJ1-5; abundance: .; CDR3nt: TGTGCCAGCGGGTTTGACAGGGGGAATCAGCCCCAGCATTTT; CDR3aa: CASGFDRGNQPQHF
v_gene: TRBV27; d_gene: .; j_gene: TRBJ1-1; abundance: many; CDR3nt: TGTGCCAGCAGTTTGTGGGGTGTCGACACTGAAGCTTTCTTT; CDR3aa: CASSLWGVDTEAFF
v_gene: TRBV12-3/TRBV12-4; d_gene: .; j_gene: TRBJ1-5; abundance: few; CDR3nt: TGTGCCAGCAGTTTGTCTGGGCAGGGTTTGGGTCAGCCCCAGCATTTT; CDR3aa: CASSLSGQGLGQPQHF
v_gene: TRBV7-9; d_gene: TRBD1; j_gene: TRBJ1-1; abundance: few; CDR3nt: TGTGCCAGCAGCGCAAACCGGGACAGTACTGAAGCTTTCTTT; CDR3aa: CASSANRDSTEAFF
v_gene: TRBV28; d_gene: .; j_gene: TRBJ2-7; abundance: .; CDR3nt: TGTGCCAGCAGTTTTAACTCCCGGGACGTCGACTACGAGCAGTACTTC; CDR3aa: CASSFNSRDVDYEQYF
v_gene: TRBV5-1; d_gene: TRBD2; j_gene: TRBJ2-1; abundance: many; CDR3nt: TGCGCCAGCAGCTTACCGCCGCCTAGCGGGGCATACAATGAGCAGTTCTTC; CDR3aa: CASSLPPPSGAYNEQFF
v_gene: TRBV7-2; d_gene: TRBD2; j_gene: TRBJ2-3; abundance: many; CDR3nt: TGTGCCAGCAGCTTGGGGGGACTAGCGGGAACAGATACGCAGTATTTT; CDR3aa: CASSLGGLAGTDTQYF
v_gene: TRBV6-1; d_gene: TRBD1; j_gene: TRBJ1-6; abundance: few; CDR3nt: TGTGCCAGCAGTATGACAGGGGATAGCTCACCCCTCCACTTT; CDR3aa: CASSMTGDSSPLHF
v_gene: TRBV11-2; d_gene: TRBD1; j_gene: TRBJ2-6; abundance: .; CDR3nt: TGTGCCAGCAGCCCCTGGGACAGCTACTCTGGGGCCAACGTCCTGACTTTC; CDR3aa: CASSPWDSYSGANVLTF
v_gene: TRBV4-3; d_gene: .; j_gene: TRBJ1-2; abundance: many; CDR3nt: TGCGCCAGCAGCCAGGACCACTATGGCTACACCTTC; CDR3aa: CASSQDHYGYTF
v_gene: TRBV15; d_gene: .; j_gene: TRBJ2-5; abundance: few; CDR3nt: TGTGCCACCAGCAGAGATCATTCCCAAGAGACCCAGTACTTC; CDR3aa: CATSRDHSQETQYF
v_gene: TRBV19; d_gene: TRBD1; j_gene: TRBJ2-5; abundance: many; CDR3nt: TGTGCCAGTAGTATCACAGGGGGCCAAGAGACCCAGTACTTC; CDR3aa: CASSITGGQETQYF
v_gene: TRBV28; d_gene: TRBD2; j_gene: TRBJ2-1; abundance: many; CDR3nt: TGTGCCAGCAGTTTATTAGCGGGAGGGAAGTACAATGAGCAGTTCTTC; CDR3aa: CASSLLAGGKYNEQFF
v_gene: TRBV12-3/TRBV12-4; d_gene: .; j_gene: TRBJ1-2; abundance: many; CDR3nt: TGTGCCAGCAGTTCCCATACAGAGAACTATGGCTACACCTTC; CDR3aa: CASSSHTENYGYTF
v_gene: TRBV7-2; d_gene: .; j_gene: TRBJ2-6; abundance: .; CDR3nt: TGTGCCAGCAGCCCGGTCCTCTCTGGGGCCAACGTCCTGACTTTC; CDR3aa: CASSPVLSGANVLTF
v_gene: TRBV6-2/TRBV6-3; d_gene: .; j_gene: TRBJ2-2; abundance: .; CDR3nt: TGTGCCAGCAGTTACTTACGGACGAACACCGGGGAGCTGTTTTTT; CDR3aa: CASSYLRTNTGELFF
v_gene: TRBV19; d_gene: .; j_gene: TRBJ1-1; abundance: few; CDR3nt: TGTGCCAGTACCGATTCGTGGACTGAAGCTTTCTTT; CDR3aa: CASTDSWTEAFF
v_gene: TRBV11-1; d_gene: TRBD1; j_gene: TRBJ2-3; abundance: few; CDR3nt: TGTGCCAGCAGCCACAGGGGGCTTACGCAGTATTTT; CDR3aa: CASSHRGLTQYF
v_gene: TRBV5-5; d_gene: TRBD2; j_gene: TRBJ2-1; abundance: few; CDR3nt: TGTGCCAGCAGCTTCCCGGGACTAGCGGGGGGGTACAATGAGCAGTTCTTC; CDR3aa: CASSFPGLAGGYNEQFF
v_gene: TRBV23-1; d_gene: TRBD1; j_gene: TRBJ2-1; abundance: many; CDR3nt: TGCGCCAGCACGTGCGACAGGGGGGCCAATGAGCAGTTCTTC; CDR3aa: CASTCDRGANEQFF
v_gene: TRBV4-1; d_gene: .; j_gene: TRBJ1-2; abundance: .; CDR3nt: TGCGCCAGCAGCCAGGTGGAACGAGATGGCTACACCTTC; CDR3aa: CASSQVERDGYTF
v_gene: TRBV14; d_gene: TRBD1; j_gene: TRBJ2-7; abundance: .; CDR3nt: TGTGCCAGCAGCCAGGGACAGGGCGGAACCTACGAGCAGTACTTC; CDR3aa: CASSQGQGGTYEQYF
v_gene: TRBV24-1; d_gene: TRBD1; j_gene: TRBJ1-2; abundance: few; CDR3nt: TGTGCCACCAGTGATCCCTCCGGACAGGGAAGCTATGGCTACACCTTC; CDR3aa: CATSDPSGQGSYGYTF
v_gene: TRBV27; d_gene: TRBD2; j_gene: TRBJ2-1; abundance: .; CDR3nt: TGTGCCAGCAGTCCACGACTAGCGGGGGACCACAATGAGCAGTTCTTC; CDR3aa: CASSPRLAGDHNEQFF
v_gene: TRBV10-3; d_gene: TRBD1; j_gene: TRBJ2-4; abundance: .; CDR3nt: TGTGCCATCAGTGAGGGGGGACAGGGGATCAACATTCAGTACTTC; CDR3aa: CAISEGGQGINIQYF
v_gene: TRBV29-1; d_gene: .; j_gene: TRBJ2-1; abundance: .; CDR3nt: TGCAGCGTTGTAGGGGGGGGTCACAATGAGCAGTTCTTC; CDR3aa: CSVVGGGHNEQFF
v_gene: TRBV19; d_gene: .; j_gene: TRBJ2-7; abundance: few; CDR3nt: TGTGCCAGTAAAGGGGGCGGGGGCACGGGCTACGAGCAGTACTTC; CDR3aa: CASKGGGGTGYEQYF
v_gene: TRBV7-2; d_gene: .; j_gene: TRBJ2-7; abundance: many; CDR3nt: TGTGCCAGCAGCCGGGGGCGGAGCTCCTACGAGCAGTACTTC; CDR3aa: CASSRGRSSYEQYF
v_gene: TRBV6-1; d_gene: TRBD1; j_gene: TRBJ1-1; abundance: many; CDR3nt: TGTGCCAGCAGTTTGACAGGGAAAAACACTGAAGCTTTCTTT; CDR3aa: CASSLTGKNTEAFF